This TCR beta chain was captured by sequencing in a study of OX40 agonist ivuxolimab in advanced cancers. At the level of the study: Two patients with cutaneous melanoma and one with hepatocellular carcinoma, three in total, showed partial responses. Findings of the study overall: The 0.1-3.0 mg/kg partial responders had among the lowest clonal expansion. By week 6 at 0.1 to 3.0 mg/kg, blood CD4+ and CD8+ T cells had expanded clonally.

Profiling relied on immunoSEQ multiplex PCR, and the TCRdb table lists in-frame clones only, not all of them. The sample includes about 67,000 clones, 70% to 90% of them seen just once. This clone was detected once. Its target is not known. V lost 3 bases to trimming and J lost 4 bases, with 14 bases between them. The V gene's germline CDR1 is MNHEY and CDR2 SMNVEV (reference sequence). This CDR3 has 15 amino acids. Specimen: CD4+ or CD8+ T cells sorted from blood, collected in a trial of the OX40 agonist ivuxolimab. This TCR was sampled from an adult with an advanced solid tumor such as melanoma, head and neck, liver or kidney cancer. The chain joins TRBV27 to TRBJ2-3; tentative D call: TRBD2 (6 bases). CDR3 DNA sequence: TGTGCCAGCAGTTTCGGGGGTGAGGGTCCAGATACGCAGTATTTT. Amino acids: CASSFGGEGPDTQYF.